Listed here are 7 T cell receptor beta chains from one sample, sequenced in a study of T cell clones after liver transplantation. Repertoires were generated with immunoSEQ multiplex PCR, while TCRdb's copy carries only in-frame clones and drops some. Of 95,000 to 110,000 clones listed, about 86% were seen once; the top ten hold approximately 2.8%. The material sequenced was CD4+ T cells from blood, taken 47 months after liver transplant. The receptors stem from a human patient who received a liver transplant. Some T cells may be supplied by the graft donor.

The chain joins TRBV28 to TRBJ2-2; a possible D gene is TRBD1 (6 bases). V gave up 9 bases and J gave up 7 bases, with 18 bases separating them. CDR3 length: 14 amino acids. Germline values: CDR1 MDHEN, CDR2 SYDVKM. The CDR3 DNA reads as TGTGCCAGGGGCAGGGGTTTCGAATTCGGGGAGCTGTTTTTT. This gives the protein CARGRGFEFGELFF.

The chain employs TRBV6-5 and TRBJ1-3, with D unresolved. V shed 0 bases and J shed 7 bases, with 16 bases lying between them. The CDR3 totals 16 residues. Germline lookup yields CDR1 MNHEY and CDR2 SVGAGI. The CDR3 here is CASSYSGSGLENTIYF. The DNA for the CDR3 is TGTGCCAGCAGTTACTCGGGGTCCGGCCTGGAGAACACCATATATTTT.

The chain recombines TRBV5-1 with TRBJ2-3; D uncertain. Germline CDR1 reads SGHRS; CDR2 reads YFSETQ. The CDR3 is 14 residues long. With 0 bases removed from V and 0 bases from J, the gap between germline ends came to 5 bases. CDR3 loop: CASSLAASTDTQYF. In DNA, the CDR3 is TGCGCCAGCAGCTTGGCTGCCAGCACAGATACGCAGTATTTT.

This clone was recorded once. V is TRBV19 and J is TRBJ1-5; TRBD1 matches at 7 bases. The CDR3 extends over 16 amino acids. V lost 5 bases to trimming and J lost 10 bases; unmatched junction nucleotides: 17. The germline gives CDR1 LNHDA, CDR2 SQIVND (reference sequence). The CDR3 DNA is TGTGCCAGTAGTGCCCGACAGGGACCAGCAGGGCATCCCCAGCATTTT. Protein: CASSARQGPAGHPQHF.

In its sample, this clone was seen a few times. The chain links TRBV7-9 to TRBJ2-7, with TRBD1 matching 9 bases. V gave up 5 bases and J gave up 2 bases; unmatched junction bases: 1. The V gene's germline CDR1 is SEHNR and CDR2 FQNEAQ (reference sequence). The CDR3 sequence is 13 residues long. The CDR3 DNA follows: TGTGCCAGCAGCGGGGACAGGGCCTACGAGCAGTACTTC. Its protein product is CASSGDRAYEQYF.

This clone has only a few counts. The chain joins TRBV11-2 to TRBJ2-7, with D possibly being TRBD2 (5 bases). The CDR3 loop spans 15 amino acids. Germline values: CDR1 SGHAT, CDR2 FQNNGV. Trimming cost V 6 bases and J 4 bases, with 19 bases left between them. The CDR3 protein is CASSLERATNYEQYF. The CDR3, as DNA: TGTGCCAGCAGTCTAGAGAGGGCGACGAATTACGAGCAGTACTTC.

This chain uses TRBV6-1 with TRBJ1-4, with 10 bases aligning to TRBD1. This CDR3 has 14 amino acids. The V gene's germline CDR1 is MNHNS and CDR2 SASEGT. The V segment lost 7 bases and the J segment 13 bases; nucleotides outside the gene matches: 12. The CDR3 DNA is TGTGCCAGCACCGGGACAGGGGCCTTCGCGGCACTGTTTTTT. Translated: CASTGTGAFAALFF.